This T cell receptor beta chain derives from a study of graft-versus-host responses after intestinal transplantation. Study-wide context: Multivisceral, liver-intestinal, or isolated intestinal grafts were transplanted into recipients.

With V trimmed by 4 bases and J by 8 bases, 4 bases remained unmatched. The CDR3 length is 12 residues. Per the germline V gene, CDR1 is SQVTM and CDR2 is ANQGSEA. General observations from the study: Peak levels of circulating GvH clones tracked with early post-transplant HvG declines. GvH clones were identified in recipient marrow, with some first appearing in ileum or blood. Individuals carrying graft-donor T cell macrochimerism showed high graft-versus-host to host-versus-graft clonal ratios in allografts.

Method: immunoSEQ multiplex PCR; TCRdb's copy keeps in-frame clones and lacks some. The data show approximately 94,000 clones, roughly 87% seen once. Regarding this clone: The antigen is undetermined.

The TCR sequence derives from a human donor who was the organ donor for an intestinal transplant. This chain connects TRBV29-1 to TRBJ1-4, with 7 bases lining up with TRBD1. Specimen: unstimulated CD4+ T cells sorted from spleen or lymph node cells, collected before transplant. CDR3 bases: TGCAGCGTTGCAGGGGGAGGAGAAAAACTGTTTTTT. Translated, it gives CSVAGGGEKLFF.